The clone carrying this T cell receptor beta chain was detected many times. The antigen remains unidentified. These data belong to a study of identical twins. The germline V gene has CDR1 MNHEY and CDR2 SMNVEV (reference sequence). The CDR3 is 16 amino acids. V was pared by 8 bases and J by 1 base, with 15 bases between. A single record per CDR3 protein comes from TCRdb applying MiXCR to the 5' RACE reads. The sample lists approximately 230,000 distinct CDR3 sequences; around 6.5% were seen once. Study-wide results and limits: Rather than following the same donors, the conclusions depended on cross-sectional statistical analysis. Excess sharing by twins proved weaker in beta out-of-frame sequences.

This same sample was also part of a study on T cells expressing NK-cell markers.

The chain links TRBV27 to TRBJ2-6; D might be TRBD2 (6 bases). The sequencing sample was made of CD8+ T cells sorted from blood. The sequence was obtained from a woman in her late teens or twenties in good health. CDR3 amino acids: CASGGTGLSGANVLTF. CDR3 bases: TGTGCCAGCGGAGGGACGGGGTTATCTGGGGCCAACGTCCTGACTTTC.